Shown below are 5 T cell receptor beta chains from a single sample sequenced in a study of early T cells in non-severe SARS-CoV-2 infection. TCRdb re-called the 5' RACE reads with MiXCR, one entry per CDR3 protein. The sample lists some 71,000 distinct CDR3 sequences; approximately 10% were seen once. This sample comprised whole blood, obtained at baseline. These receptors originate from an adult who was a healthcare worker with PCR-confirmed SARS-CoV-2 infection or an uninfected control (not recorded which).

This sequence joins TRBV19 and TRBJ1-4, with D possibly matching TRBD1 (6 bases). CDR1 is LNHDA, CDR2 SQIVND, per germline (reference sequence). V dropped 10 bases and J dropped 7 bases, with 16 bases sitting between them. This CDR3 has 13 amino acids. The CDR3 spells CATLQQGIEKLFF. The CDR3 coding sequence is TGTGCCACCCTCCAACAGGGAATTGAAAAACTGTTTTTT. The variable domain in full, with the rest retrieved from reference TRBV19 and TRBJ1-4, is DGGITQSPKYLFRKEGQNVTLSCEQNLNHDAMYWYRQDPGQGLRLIYYSQIVNDFQKGDIAEGYSVSREKKESFPLTVTSAQKNPTAFYLCATLQQGIEKLFFGSGTQLSVL.

The V call is TRBV10-2, the J call TRBJ2-5, with D tentatively TRBD1 or TRBD2 (5 bases each). The CDR3 spans 15 residues. The germline CDR1 and CDR2 sequences are WSHSY and SAAADI. Deletions cut 8 bases from V and 1 base from J, with 17 bases between. The CDR3 reads CASFGDRGSQETQYF. CDR3 nucleotides: TGCGCCAGCTTTGGGGACCGAGGATCCCAAGAGACCCAGTACTTC.

This clonotype was found a few times. The rearrangement uses TRBV3-1 and TRBJ2-5; 8 bases match TRBD1. CDR1 and CDR2 from the germline V gene are LGHDT and YNNKEL (reference sequence). V lost 2 bases to trimming and J lost 3 bases; unmatched junction nucleotides: 2. The CDR3 sequence is 14 residues long. CDR3: CASSQLTGEETQYF. The CDR3, as DNA: TGTGCCAGCAGCCAACTGACAGGGGAAGAGACCCAGTACTTC.

The V gene is TRBV29-1, the J gene TRBJ2-2; 7 bases agree with TRBD1. This CDR3 is 13 amino acids long. V lost 6 bases and J lost 5; bases outside the gene matches: 6. CDR1 is SQVTM and CDR2 is ANQGSEA in the germline V gene. CDR3 protein: CSVGQRGTGELFF. The CDR3 DNA is TGCAGCGTGGGACAGCGAGGTACCGGGGAGCTGTTTTTT.

This clonotype came up a few times. The chain joins TRBV10-2 to TRBJ2-3; no reliable D call. CDR1 and CDR2 from the germline V gene are WSHSY and SAAADI. Trimming pared 10 bases from V and 3 bases from J, leaving 14 bases between. The CDR3 is 13 residues long. The CDR3 coding sequence is TGCGCCACCAACCCAGATAATACAGATACGCAGTATTTT. Protein product: CATNPDNTDTQYF.